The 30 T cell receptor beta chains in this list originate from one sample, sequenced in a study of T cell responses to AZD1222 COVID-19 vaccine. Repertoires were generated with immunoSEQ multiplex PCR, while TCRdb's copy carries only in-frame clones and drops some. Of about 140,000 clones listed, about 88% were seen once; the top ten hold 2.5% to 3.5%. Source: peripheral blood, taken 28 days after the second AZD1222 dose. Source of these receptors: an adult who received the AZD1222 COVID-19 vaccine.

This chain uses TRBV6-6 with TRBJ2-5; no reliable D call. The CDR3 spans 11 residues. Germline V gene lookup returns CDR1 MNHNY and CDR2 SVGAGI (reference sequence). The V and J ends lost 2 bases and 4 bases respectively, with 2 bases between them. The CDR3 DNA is TGTGCCAGCAGTTACGGAGAGACCCAGTACTTC. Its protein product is CASSYGETQYF.

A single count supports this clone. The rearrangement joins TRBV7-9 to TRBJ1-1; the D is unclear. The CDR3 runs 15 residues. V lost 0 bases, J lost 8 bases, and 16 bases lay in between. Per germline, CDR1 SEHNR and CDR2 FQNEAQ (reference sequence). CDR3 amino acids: CASSLAGLRTIEAFF. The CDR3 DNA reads TGTGCCAGCAGCTTAGCGGGCCTGAGGACTATCGAAGCTTTCTTT.

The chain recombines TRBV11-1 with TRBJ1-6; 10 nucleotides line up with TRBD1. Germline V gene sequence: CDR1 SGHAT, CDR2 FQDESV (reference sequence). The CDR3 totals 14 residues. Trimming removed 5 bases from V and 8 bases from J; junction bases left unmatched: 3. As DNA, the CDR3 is TGTGCCAGCAGCCGAGGGACAGGGGATTCACCCCTCCACTTT. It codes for CASSRGTGDSPLHF. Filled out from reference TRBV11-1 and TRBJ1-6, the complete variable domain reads EAEVAQSPRYKITEKSQAVAFWCDPISGHATLYWYRQILGQGPELLVQFQDESVVDDSQLPKDRFSAERLKGVDSTLKIQPAELGDSAMYLCASSRGTGDSPLHFGNGTRLTVT.

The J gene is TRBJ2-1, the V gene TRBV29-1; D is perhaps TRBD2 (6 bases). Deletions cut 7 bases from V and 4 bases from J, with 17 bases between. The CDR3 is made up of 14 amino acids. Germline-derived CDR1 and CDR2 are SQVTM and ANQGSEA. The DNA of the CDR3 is TGCAGCGGGGGGAGGCCCCCCGCGTACAATGAGCAGTTCTTC. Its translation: CSGGRPPAYNEQFF.

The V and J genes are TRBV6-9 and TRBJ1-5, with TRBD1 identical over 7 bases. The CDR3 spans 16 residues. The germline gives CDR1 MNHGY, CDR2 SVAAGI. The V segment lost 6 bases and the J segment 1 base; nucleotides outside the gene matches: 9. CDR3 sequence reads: CASSHDRVVSNQPQHF. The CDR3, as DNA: TGTGCCAGCAGCCACGACAGGGTCGTAAGCAATCAGCCCCAGCATTTT.

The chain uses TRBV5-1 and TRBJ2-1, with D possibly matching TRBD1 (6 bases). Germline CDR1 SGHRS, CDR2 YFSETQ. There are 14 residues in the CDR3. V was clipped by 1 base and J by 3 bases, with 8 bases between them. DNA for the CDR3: TGCGCCAGCAGCTTGACGGACAGCTACAATGAGCAGTTCTTC. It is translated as CASSLTDSYNEQFF.

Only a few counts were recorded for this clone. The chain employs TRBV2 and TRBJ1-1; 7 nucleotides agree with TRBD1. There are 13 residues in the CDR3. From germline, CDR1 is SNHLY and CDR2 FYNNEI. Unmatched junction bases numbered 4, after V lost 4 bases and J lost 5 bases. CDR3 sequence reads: CASSVEDRTEAFF. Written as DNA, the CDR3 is TGTGCCAGCAGTGTTGAGGACAGGACTGAAGCTTTCTTT.

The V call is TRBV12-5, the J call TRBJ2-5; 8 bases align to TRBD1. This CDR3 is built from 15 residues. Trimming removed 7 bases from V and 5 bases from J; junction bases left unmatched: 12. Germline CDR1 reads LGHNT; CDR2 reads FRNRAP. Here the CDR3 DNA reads TGTGCTAGTGTTCCCCCCGGACAGGGTAGGGAGACCCAGTACTTC. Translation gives CASVPPGQGRETQYF. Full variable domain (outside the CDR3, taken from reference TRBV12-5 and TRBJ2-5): DARVTQTPRHKVTEMGQEVTMRCQPILGHNTVFWYRQTMMQGLELLAYFRNRAPLDDSGMPKDRFSAEMPDATLATLKIQPSEPRDSAVYFCASVPPGQGRETQYFGPGTRLLVL.

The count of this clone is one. CDR3 bases: TGTGCCAGCAGCTTGATTACCTACGAGCAGTACTTC. Protein product: CASSLITYEQYF. The J gene is TRBJ2-7, the V gene TRBV5-5; D ambiguous. The V gene lost 1 base and the J gene lost 2 bases, with 4 bases spanning the gap. The CDR3 is made up of 12 amino acids. Germline V gene data show CDR1 as SGHKS and CDR2 as YYEKEE (reference sequence).

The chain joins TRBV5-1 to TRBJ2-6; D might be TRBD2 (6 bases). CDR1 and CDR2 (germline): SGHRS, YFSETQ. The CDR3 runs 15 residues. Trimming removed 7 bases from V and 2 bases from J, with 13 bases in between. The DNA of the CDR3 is TGCGCCAGCCTCCAAGGGGAGGCTGGGGCCAACGTCCTGACTTTC. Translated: CASLQGEAGANVLTF.

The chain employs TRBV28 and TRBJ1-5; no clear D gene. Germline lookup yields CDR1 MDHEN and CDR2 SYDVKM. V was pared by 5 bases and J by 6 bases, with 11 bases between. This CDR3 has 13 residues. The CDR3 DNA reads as TGTGCCAGCAGTACCCGACAAAGTCAGCCCCAGCATTTT. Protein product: CASSTRQSQPQHF. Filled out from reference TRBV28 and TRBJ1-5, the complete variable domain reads DVKVTQSSRYLVKRTGEKVFLECVQDMDHENMFWYRQDPGLGLRLIYFSYDVKMKEKGDIPEGYSVSREKKERFSLILESASTNQTSMYLCASSTRQSQPQHFGDGTRLSIL.

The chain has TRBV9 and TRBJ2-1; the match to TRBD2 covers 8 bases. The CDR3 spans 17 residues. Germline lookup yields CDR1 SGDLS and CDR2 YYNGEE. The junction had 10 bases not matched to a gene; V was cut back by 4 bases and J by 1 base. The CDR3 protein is CASSKWTSQNSYNEQFF. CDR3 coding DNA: TGTGCCAGCAGCAAATGGACTAGCCAAAATTCCTACAATGAGCAGTTCTTC.

The CDR3 here is CASSPLAGLNTDTQYF. The CDR3 region has the DNA TGTGCCAGCAGCCCCCTAGCGGGTCTAAACACAGATACGCAGTATTTT. The chain uses TRBV9 and TRBJ2-3, with TRBD2 matching over 8 bases. The trim removed 4 bases at V and 2 bases at J, leaving 9 bases unmatched. The CDR3 runs to 16 residues. The germline V gene encodes CDR1 SGDLS and CDR2 YYNGEE.

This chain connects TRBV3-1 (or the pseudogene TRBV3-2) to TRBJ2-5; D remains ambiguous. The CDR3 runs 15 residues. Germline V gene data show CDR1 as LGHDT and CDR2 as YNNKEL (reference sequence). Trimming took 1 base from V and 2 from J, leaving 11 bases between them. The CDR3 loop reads CASSQGFPFQETQYF. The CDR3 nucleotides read TGTGCCAGCAGCCAAGGATTTCCATTTCAAGAGACCCAGTACTTC.

The CDR3 coding sequence is TGTGCCAGCACGGAGCGGGAGGACACCGGGGAGCTGTTTTTT. The encoded protein is CASTEREDTGELFF. The J gene is TRBJ2-2, the V gene TRBV6-5; the match to TRBD2 covers 9 bases. CDR3 size: 14 residues. Germline loops: CDR1 MNHEY, CDR2 SVGAGI. V lost 7 bases to trimming and J lost 3 bases; unmatched junction nucleotides: 3.

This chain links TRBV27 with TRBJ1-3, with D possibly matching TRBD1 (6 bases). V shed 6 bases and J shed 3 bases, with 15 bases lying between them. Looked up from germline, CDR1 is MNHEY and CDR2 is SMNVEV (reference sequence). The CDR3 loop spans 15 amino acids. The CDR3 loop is CASRAQGSSGNTIYF. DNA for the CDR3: TGTGCCAGCAGGGCACAGGGTTCCAGTGGAAACACCATATATTTT.

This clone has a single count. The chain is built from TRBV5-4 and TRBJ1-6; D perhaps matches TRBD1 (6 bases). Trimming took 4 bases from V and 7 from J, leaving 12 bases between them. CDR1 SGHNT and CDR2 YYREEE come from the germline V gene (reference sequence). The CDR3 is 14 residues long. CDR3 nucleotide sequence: TGTGCCAGCAGCCCGGGGCAGGGGAATTCACCCCTCCACTTT. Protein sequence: CASSPGQGNSPLHF.

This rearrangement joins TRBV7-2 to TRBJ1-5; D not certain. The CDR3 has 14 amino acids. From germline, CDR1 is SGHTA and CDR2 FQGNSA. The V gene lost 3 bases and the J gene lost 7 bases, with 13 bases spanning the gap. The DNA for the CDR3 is TGTGCCAGCAGCTTCATTCCGTCTGGACAGCCCCAGCATTTT. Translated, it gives CASSFIPSGQPQHF.

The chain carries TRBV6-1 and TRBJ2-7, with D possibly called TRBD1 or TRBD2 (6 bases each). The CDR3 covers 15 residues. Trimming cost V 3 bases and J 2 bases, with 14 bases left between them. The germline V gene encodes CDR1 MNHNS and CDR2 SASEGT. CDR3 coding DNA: TGTGCCAGCAGTGAGGGGTCCGGGGGCACCTACGAGCAGTACTTC. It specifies CASSEGSGGTYEQYF.

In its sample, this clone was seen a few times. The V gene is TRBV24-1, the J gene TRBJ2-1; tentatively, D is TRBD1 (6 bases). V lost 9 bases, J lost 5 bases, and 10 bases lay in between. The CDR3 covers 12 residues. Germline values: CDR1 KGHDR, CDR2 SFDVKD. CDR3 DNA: TGTGCCACCGGGGCAGGGGACAATGAGCAGTTCTTC. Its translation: CATGAGDNEQFF.

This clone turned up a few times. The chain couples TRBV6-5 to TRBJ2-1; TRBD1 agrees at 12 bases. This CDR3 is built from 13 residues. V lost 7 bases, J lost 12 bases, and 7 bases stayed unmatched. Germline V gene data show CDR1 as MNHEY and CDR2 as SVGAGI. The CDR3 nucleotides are TGTGCCAGCATCCCGGGACAGGGGGCAGGGCAGTTCTTC. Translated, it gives CASIPGQGAGQFF.

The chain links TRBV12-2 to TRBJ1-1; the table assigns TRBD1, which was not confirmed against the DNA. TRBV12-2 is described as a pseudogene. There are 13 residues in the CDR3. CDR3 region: CASRPGQGTEAFF. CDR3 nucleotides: TGTGCAAGTCGCCCCGGGCAGGGCACTGAAGCTTTCTTT.

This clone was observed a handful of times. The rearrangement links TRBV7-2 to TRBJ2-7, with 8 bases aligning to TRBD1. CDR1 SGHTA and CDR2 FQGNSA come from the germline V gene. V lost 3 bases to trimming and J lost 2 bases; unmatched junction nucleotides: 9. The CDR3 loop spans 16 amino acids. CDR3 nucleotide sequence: TGTGCCAGCAGCTTCCGCTCCGGGACAGGACCCTACGAGCAGTACTTC. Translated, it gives CASSFRSGTGPYEQYF.

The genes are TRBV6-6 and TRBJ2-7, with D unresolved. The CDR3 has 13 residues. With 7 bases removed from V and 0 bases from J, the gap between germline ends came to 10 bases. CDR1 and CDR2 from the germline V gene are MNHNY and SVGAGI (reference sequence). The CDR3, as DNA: TGTGCCAGCAACCGTGGGGACTCCTACGAGCAGTACTTC. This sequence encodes CASNRGDSYEQYF.

The CDR3 region has the DNA TGTGCCAGCTGGGAGGGTAAAGCCGGGGAGCTGTTTTTT. It encodes CASWEGKAGELFF. This rearrangement joins TRBV28 to TRBJ2-2; 7 bases are a match to TRBD2. This CDR3 is 13 amino acids long. CDR1 MDHEN and CDR2 SYDVKM come from the germline V gene. With V trimmed by 8 bases and J by 6 bases, 6 bases remained unmatched. The whole variable domain, filled in from reference TRBV28 and TRBJ2-2, reads DVKVTQSSRYLVKRTGEKVFLECVQDMDHENMFWYRQDPGLGLRLIYFSYDVKMKEKGDIPEGYSVSREKKERFSLILESASTNQTSMYLCASWEGKAGELFFGEGSRLTVL.

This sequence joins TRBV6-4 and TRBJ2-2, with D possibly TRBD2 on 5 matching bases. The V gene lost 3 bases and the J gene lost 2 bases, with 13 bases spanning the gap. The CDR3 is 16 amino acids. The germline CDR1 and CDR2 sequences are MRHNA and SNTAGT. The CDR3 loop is CASSDSLRDNTGELFF. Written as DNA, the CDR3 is TGTGCCAGCAGTGATTCCCTCCGGGATAACACCGGGGAGCTGTTTTTT.

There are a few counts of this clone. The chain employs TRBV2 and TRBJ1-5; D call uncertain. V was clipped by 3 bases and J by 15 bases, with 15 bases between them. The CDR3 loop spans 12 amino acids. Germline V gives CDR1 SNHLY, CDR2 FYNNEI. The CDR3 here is CASSESARAWHF. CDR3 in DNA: TGTGCCAGCAGTGAGAGTGCAAGGGCATGGCATTTT. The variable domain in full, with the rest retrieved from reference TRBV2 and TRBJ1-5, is EPEVTQTPSHQVTQMGQEVILRCVPISNHLYFYWYRQILGQKVEFLVSFYNNEISEKSEIFDDQFSVERPDGSNFTLKIRSTKLEDSAMYFCASSESARAWHFGDGTRLSIL.

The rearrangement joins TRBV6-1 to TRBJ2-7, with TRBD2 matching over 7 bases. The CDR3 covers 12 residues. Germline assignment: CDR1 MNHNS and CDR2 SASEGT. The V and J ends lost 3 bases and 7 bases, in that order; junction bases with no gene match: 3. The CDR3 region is CASSERGGEQYF. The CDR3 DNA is TGTGCCAGCAGTGAGCGGGGAGGGGAGCAGTACTTC.

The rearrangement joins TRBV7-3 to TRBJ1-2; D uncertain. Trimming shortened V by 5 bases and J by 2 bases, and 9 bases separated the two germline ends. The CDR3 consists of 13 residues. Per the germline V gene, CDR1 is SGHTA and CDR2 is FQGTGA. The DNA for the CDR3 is TGTGCCAGCAGCCCCTCTGGGAACTATGGCTACACCTTC. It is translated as CASSPSGNYGYTF.

The CDR3 loop is CASTPGGPATNEKLFF. As DNA, the CDR3 is TGTGCCAGCACTCCAGGAGGGCCTGCAACTAATGAAAAACTGTTTTTT. J is TRBJ1-4 and V is TRBV28; D gene unclear. CDR1 is MDHEN, CDR2 SYDVKM, per germline. CDR3 size: 16 residues. The V end lost 7 bases, the J end lost 0 bases, and 15 bases lay between the germline ends.